The 18 T cell receptor beta chains listed next were all sequenced from one sample in a study of cytomegalovirus exposure and HLA in healthy donors (TCRdb year 2017). The method behind the library was the immunoSEQ multiplex PCR assay. For the multiplex PCR, a mixture combining 60 forward primers for TCR Vbeta segments and 13 reverse primers for TCR Jbeta segments was used. The immuneACCESS repertoire file appears here via TCRdb, limited to in-frame rearrangements. These files lack a portion of the clones; in checked studies, under half of the deficit traces to unresolved V genes, and the cause of the others is not known. The sample table lists about 120,000 clones, around 86% of them with a count of one. The top ten hold 2% to 2.5% of the sample. Sequencing input: PBMCs. Every receptor here comes from a man aged 30 to 45 in good health and CMV-seronegative.

This clone was observed once. The V call is TRBV27, the J call TRBJ2-6; TRBD1 might be the D (6 bases). CDR3 length equals 16 residues. The V end lost 1 base, the J end lost 0 bases, and 7 bases lay between the germline ends. Looked up from germline, CDR1 is MNHEY and CDR2 is SMNVEV (reference sequence). The CDR3 DNA reads TGTGCCAGCAGTTTATTAGGGGGCTCTGGGGCCAACGTCCTGACTTTC. Protein product: CASSLLGGSGANVLTF.

This rearrangement joins TRBV7-9 to TRBJ1-3; 8 positions match TRBD1. Trimming cost V 5 bases and J 1 base; bases outside gene matches: 13. Germline loops: CDR1 SEHNR, CDR2 FQNEAQ (reference sequence). The CDR3 has 18 residues. The CDR3 coding sequence is TGTGCCAGCAGCCCTCTCTCGACAGGGGCGATATCTGGAAACACCATATATTTT. Its translation: CASSPLSTGAISGNTIYF.

V usage is TRBV30 and J usage is TRBJ1-4, with D tentatively TRBD1 (5 bases). This CDR3 region has 15 residues. Trimming took 1 base from V and 8 from J, leaving 17 bases between them. The germline V gene has CDR1 GTSNPN and CDR2 SVGIG (reference sequence). CDR3 amino acids: CAWSELTAGGEKLFF. The CDR3, as DNA: TGTGCCTGGAGTGAGCTGACAGCCGGGGGGGAAAAACTGTTTTTT.

This clone occurred a few times. The rearrangement uses TRBV7-2 and TRBJ1-2; TRBD1 aligns across 8 bases. V trimming: 1 base; J trimming: 3 bases; junction bases outside the gene matches: 4. The CDR3 spans 15 residues. In germline, CDR1 is SGHTA, CDR2 FQGNSA. CDR3 nucleotide sequence: TGTGCCAGCAGCTTAGTACAGGGGGGTTACTATGGCTACACCTTC. It specifies CASSLVQGGYYGYTF.

The chain carries TRBV7-6 and TRBJ2-3; 7 bases map to TRBD2. V lost 5 bases and J lost 4; bases outside the gene matches: 9. The CDR3 contains 15 residues. Germline CDR1 is SGHVS and CDR2 is FNYEAQ. As DNA, the CDR3 is TGTGCCAGCAGCCACCTTGGGGGGGAATCAGATACGCAGTATTTT. Protein sequence: CASSHLGGESDTQYF.

This clone was seen only a few times. The chain couples TRBV5-8 to TRBJ2-1, with TRBD1 identical over 8 bases. Losses at the gene ends were 5 bases for V and 8 bases for J; bases not matched to a gene: 12. This CDR3 is 15 amino acids long. The V gene's germline CDR1 is SGHTS and CDR2 YDEGEE. The CDR3 sequence: CASRPRTGIRDEQFF. The CDR3 nucleotides are TGTGCCAGCAGACCAAGGACAGGGATAAGGGATGAGCAGTTCTTC.

This clone was detected only a few times. The chain is built from TRBV2 and TRBJ2-5; D is unresolved. The CDR3 extends over 15 amino acids. V was shortened by 3 bases and J by 0 bases, with 11 bases between the two germline ends. Germline values: CDR1 SNHLY, CDR2 FYNNEI. CDR3 in amino acids: CASSEERIYQETQYF. The CDR3 coding sequence is TGTGCCAGCAGTGAGGAGAGGATCTACCAAGAGACCCAGTACTTC.

This clone was observed a single time. The V gene is TRBV5-1, the J gene TRBJ2-7; 7 positions agree with TRBD2. The J call may be wrong; the DNA end is better matched by TRBJ2-5. The CDR3 loop spans 14 amino acids. CDR1 is SGHRS, CDR2 YFSETQ, per germline. Here the CDR3 DNA reads TGCGCCAGCAGCCCTGGGGGGAGGGGAGAGACCCAGTACTTC. Amino acid sequence: CASSPGGRGETQYF.

The chain recombines TRBV7-9 with TRBJ2-1; 9 nucleotides agree with TRBD1. Germline loops: CDR1 SEHNR, CDR2 FQNEAQ (reference sequence). Trimming cost V 8 bases and J 4 bases; bases outside gene matches: 6. This CDR3 is 14 amino acids long. CDR3 sequence reads: CASDLGQGYNEQFF. The DNA of the CDR3 is TGTGCCAGCGACTTGGGACAGGGTTACAATGAGCAGTTCTTC.

The V gene is TRBV29-1, the J gene TRBJ2-2, with D tentatively TRBD1 (5 bases). The CDR3 consists of 13 residues. Germline V gene data show CDR1 as SQVTM and CDR2 as ANQGSEA. Between the trimmed V and J ends, which lost 8 bases and 5 bases, there was a span of 15 bases. CDR3 protein: CSLRQSHTGELFF. CDR3 DNA sequence: TGCAGCTTAAGACAGTCCCATACCGGGGAGCTGTTTTTT.

The count of this clone is one. V gene TRBV19 combines with J gene TRBJ1-3; TRBD1 matches at 7 bases. The CDR3 runs to 14 residues. Trimming cost V 7 bases and J 2 bases; bases outside gene matches: 5. Germline CDR1 is LNHDA and CDR2 is SQIVND (reference sequence). CDR3 nucleotides: TGTGCCAGTAAGAAGGGGGCGGCTGGAAACACCATATATTTT. As protein: CASKKGAAGNTIYF.

Only a few counts were recorded for this clone. The V call is TRBV4-2, the J call TRBJ1-6, with 9 bases identical to TRBD1. Looked up from germline, CDR1 is LGHNA and CDR2 is YNFKEQ. Losses at the gene ends were 0 bases for V and 5 bases for J; bases not matched to a gene: 17. The CDR3 loop spans 21 amino acids. The CDR3 sequence: CASSQDPTGGSVRLNNSPLHF. The CDR3 region has the DNA TGTGCCAGCAGCCAAGATCCCACAGGGGGCTCTGTCCGCCTGAATAATTCACCCCTCCACTTT.

The chain employs TRBV15 and TRBJ2-1; 10 bases line up with TRBD2. This CDR3 has 15 residues. Germline-derived CDR1 and CDR2 are LNHNV and YYDKDF (reference sequence). V shed 3 bases and J 4 bases; nucleotides not matched to a gene: 3. The CDR3 DNA reads TGTGCCACCAGCAGCTTAGCGGGGGGTTACAATGAGCAGTTCTTC. Translation: CATSSLAGGYNEQFF.

The rearrangement joins TRBV7-8 to TRBJ2-5; D is uncertain. The DNA end is more similar to TRBJ2-7, so the J call may be wrong. The CDR3 totals 14 residues. The germline CDR1 and CDR2 sequences are SGHVS and FQNEAQ. The CDR3 spells CASSPGPQIYEQYF. CDR3 nucleotides: TGTGCCAGCAGCCCGGGTCCTCAAATCTACGAGCAGTACTTC.

This clone was counted once. As DNA, the CDR3 is TGCGCCAGCAGTCTCGAGGGACAGGGTAAGAGCACCGGGGAGCTGTTTTTT. It is translated as CASSLEGQGKSTGELFF. The V call is TRBV23-1, the J call TRBJ2-2; the match to TRBD1 covers 9 bases. TRBV23-1 is an ORF, with its function uncertain. The CDR3 extends over 17 amino acids. Losses at the gene ends were 4 bases for V and 4 bases for J; bases not matched to a gene: 10.

This clone was detected only a few times. The genes are TRBV14 and TRBJ2-5, with TRBD1 identical over 8 bases. The junction had 9 bases not matched to a gene; V was cut back by 5 bases and J by 7 bases. The CDR3 has 14 amino acids. From germline, CDR1 is SGHDN and CDR2 FVKESK. This CDR3 reads CASSVQGVEATQYF. In DNA, the CDR3 is TGTGCCAGCAGCGTACAGGGGGTCGAAGCGACCCAGTACTTC. The full variable domain, completed using reference TRBV14 and TRBJ2-5, is EAGVTQFPSHSVIEKGQTVTLRCDPISGHDNLYWYRRVMGKEIKFLLHFVKESKQDESGMPNNRFLAERTGGTYSTLKVQPAELEDSGVYFCASSVQGVEATQYFGPGTRLLVL.

This clone appeared once. The V and J genes are TRBV6-6 and TRBJ1-1, with D perhaps matching TRBD1 (6 bases). The CDR3 consists of 15 residues. Germline V CDR1 and CDR2: MNHNY, SVGAGI (reference sequence). V gave up 2 bases and J gave up 1 base, with 11 bases separating them. CDR3 DNA sequence: TGTGCCAGCAGTTACCCACAGGGAGAGAACACTGAAGCTTTCTTT. Translating gives CASSYPQGENTEAFF.

CDR3 in amino acids: CASSGRKETQYF. The CDR3 bases are TGTGCCAGCAGTGGCCGCAAGGAGACCCAGTACTTC. This chain links TRBV28 with TRBJ2-5; D is undetermined. The V and J ends lost 5 bases and 5 bases respectively, with 9 bases between them. There are 12 residues in the CDR3. CDR1 and CDR2 from the germline V gene are MDHEN and SYDVKM. The full variable domain, rest sourced from reference TRBV28 and TRBJ2-5, is DVKVTQSSRYLVKRTGEKVFLECVQDMDHENMFWYRQDPGLGLRLIYFSYDVKMKEKGDIPEGYSVSREKKERFSLILESASTNQTSMYLCASSGRKETQYFGPGTRLLVL.